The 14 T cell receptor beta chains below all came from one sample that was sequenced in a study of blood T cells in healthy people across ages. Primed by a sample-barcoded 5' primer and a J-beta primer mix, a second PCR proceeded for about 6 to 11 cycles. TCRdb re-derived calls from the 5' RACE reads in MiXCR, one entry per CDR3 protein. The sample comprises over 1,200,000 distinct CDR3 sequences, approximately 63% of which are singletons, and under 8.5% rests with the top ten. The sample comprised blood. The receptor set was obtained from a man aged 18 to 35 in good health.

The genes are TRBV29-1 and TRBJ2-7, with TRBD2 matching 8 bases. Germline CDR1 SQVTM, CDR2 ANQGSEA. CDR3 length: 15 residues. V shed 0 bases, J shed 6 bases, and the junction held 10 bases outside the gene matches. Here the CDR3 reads CSVEDGSSGWGEQYF. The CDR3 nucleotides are TGCAGCGTTGAAGATGGCTCTAGCGGGTGGGGCGAGCAGTACTTC.

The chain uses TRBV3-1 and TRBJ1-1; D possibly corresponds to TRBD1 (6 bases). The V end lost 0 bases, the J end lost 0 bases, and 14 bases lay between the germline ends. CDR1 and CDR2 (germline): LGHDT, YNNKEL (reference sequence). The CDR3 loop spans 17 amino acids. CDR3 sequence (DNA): TGTGCCAGCAGCCAAGAGCTGACAGGTTTCATGAACACTGAAGCTTTCTTT. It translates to CASSQELTGFMNTEAFF.

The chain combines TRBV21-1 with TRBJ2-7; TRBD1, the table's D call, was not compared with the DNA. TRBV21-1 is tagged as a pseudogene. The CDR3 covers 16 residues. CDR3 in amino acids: CASSKKKGQGRQGQYF. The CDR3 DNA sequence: TGTGCCAGCAGCAAAAAGAAGGGCCAGGGTCGACAAGGGCAGTACTTC.

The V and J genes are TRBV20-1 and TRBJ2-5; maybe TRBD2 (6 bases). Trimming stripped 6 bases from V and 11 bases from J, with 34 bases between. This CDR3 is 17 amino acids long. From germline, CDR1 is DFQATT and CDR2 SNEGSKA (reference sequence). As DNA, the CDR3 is TGCAGTGCCAGGGTAGGGTTCGGCGGGAAATCCTACAATGAGCAGTACTTC. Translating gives CSARVGFGGKSYNEQYF.

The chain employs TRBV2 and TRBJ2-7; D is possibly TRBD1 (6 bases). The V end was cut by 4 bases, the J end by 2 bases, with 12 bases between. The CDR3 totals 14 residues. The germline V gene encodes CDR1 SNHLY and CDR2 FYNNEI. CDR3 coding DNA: TGTGCCAGCAGTGGGAAACAGGGAACCTACGAGCAGTACTTC. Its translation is CASSGKQGTYEQYF.

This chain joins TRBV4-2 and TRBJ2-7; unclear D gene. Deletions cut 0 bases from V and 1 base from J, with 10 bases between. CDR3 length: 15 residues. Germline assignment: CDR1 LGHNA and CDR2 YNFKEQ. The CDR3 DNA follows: TGTGCCAGCAGCCAAGAAGGCGGCTATTCCTACGAGCAGTACTTC. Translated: CASSQEGGYSYEQYF.

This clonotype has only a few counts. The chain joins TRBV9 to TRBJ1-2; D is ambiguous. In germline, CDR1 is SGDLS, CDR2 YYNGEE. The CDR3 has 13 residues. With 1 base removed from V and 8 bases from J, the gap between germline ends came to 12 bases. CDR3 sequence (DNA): TGTGCCAGCAGCGTATCGTCAGTCTTCGGCTACACCTTC. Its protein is CASSVSSVFGYTF.

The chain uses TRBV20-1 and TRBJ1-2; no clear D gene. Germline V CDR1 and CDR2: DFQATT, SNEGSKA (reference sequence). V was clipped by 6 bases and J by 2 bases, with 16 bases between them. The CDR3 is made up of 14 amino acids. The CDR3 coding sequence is TGCAGTGCCGGTACTCCTCTACTCAACTATGGCTACACCTTC. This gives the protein CSAGTPLLNYGYTF.

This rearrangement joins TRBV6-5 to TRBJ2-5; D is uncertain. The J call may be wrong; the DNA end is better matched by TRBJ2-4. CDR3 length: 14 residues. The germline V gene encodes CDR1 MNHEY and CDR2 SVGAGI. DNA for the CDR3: TGTGCCAGCAGTTCCAAGACGTGGGCTGGCATTCAGTACTTC. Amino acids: CASSSKTWAGIQYF.

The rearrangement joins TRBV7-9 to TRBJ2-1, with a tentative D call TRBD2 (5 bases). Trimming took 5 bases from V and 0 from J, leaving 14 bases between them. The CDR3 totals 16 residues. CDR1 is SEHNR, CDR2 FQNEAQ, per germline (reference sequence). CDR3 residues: CASSATTASSYNEQFF. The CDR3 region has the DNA TGTGCCAGCAGCGCGACTACGGCGAGCTCCTACAATGAGCAGTTCTTC.

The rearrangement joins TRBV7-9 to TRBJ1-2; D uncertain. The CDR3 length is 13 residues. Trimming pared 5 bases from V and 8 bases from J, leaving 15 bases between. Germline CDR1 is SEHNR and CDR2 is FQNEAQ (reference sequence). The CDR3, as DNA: TGTGCCAGCAGCCCCACATCCGGGCTCGGCTACACCTTC. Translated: CASSPTSGLGYTF.

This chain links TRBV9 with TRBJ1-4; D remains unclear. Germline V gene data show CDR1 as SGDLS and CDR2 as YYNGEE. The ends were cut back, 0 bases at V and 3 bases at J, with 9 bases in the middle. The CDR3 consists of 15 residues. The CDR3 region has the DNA TGTGCCAGCAGCGTAGACGGGCAGCCTAATGAAAAACTGTTTTTT. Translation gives CASSVDGQPNEKLFF.

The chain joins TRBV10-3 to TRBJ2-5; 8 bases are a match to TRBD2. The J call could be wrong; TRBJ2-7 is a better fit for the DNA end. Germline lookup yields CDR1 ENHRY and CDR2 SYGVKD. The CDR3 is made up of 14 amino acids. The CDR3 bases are TGTGCCATCAGTTCCGGGACTAGAGTGGTCGAGCAGTACTTC. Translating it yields CAISSGTRVVEQYF.

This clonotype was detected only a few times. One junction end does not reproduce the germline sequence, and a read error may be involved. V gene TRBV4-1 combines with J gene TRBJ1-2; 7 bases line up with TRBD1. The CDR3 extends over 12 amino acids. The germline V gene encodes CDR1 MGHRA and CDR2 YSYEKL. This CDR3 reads CASSQTGNGYTF. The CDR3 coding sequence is TGTGCCAGCAGCCAGACAGGGAATGGCTACACCTTC.